A selection of T cell receptor beta chains follows, all from one sample in a study of spatial heterogeneity in lung cancer. One entry per CDR3 protein results from TCRdb running MiXCR on the 5' RACE reads. The sample contains some 1,500 distinct CDR3 sequences, roughly 50% of which appear only once. This specimen was PBMCs, taken at surgery. The receptors stem from a female donor with early-stage non-small cell lung cancer. Both conserved end residues are part of each CDR3. D genes are given only for firm matches. Only part of the rows carry a size: once, few, many, or a class if the clone is expanded.

clone_size	v_call	d_call	j_call	cdr3_aa	cdr3_nt
NA	TRBV5-4	NA	TRBJ2-1	CASSSSSTSSYNEQFF	TGTGCCAGCAGCTCTTCGTCTACGAGCTCCTACAATGAGCAGTTCTTC
NA	TRBV7-2	TRBD2	TRBJ2-1	CASTPQEREVGNEQFF	TGTGCCAGCACCCCACAGGAACGGGAGGTCGGCAATGAGCAGTTCTTC
few	TRBV27	NA	TRBJ2-1	CASSLSYGGANEQFF	TGTGCCAGCAGTTTATCGTATGGGGGGGCGAATGAGCAGTTCTTC
NA	TRBV3-1	NA	TRBJ2-7	CATSTEFSYEQYF	TGTGCCACCAGCACGGAGTTCTCCTACGAGCAGTACTTC
few	TRBV7-2	NA	TRBJ2-1	CASSFGSGGYNEQFF	TGTGCCAGCAGCTTTGGGTCGGGTGGGTACAATGAGCAGTTCTTC
few	TRBV6-2/TRBV6-3	NA	TRBJ1-3	CASSRQDSSGNTIYF	TGTGCCAGCAGTCGACAGGATTCCTCTGGAAACACCATATATTTT
NA	TRBV5-4	TRBD2	TRBJ2-3	CASSYPGLVPDTQYF	TGTGCCAGCAGCTACCCGGGACTAGTTCCAGATACGCAGTATTTT
NA	TRBV5-4	TRBD2	TRBJ2-3	CASSPDELLAGRTDTQYF	TGTGCCAGCAGCCCTGATGAACTACTAGCGGGGCGCACAGATACGCAGTATTTT
few	TRBV7-9	TRBD1	TRBJ2-7	CASSTQGEQYF	TGTGCCAGCAGCACACAGGGGGAGCAGTACTTC
NA	TRBV29-1	NA	TRBJ2-3	CSVDRSSTDTQYF	TGCAGCGTTGATCGCAGTAGCACAGATACGCAGTATTTT